This T cell receptor beta chain was retrieved from a study of response to subunit inactivated influenza vaccine. Findings and limits, study-wide: Authors suggested each seasonal influenza vaccination recruits few new T cells.

One entry per CDR3 protein, called by TCRdb with MiXCR from the RT-PCR reads. The sample has approximately 290,000 distinct CDR3 sequences, approximately 21% seen once. In regard to this clonotype: Its antigen is unidentified.

The receptor was isolated from a man in his fifties or sixties who received an inactivated influenza vaccine. Here the sequenced sample was PBMCs from blood, taken about 19 months after vaccination.

The CDR3 sequence: CASNEFGGVYEQYF. In DNA, the CDR3 is TGTGCCAGCAACGAATTTGGCGGGGTCTACGAGCAGTACTTC. This rearrangement joins TRBV9 to TRBJ2-7; possibly TRBD2 for D (6 bases). With 6 bases removed from V and 3 bases from J, the gap between germline ends came to 16 bases. Per the germline V gene, CDR1 is SGDLS and CDR2 is YYNGEE. This CDR3 spans 14 amino acids.